A single sample is the source of the 21 T cell receptor beta chains below, sequenced in a study of blood T cell repertoires in COVID-19 (dated by TCRdb to 2019 to 2021). The library was generated by the immunoSEQ multiplex PCR assay. TCRdb holds this immuneACCESS table with in-frame rearrangements only. Some clones are missing; in checked studies, unresolved V genes explain under half, and the rest has no known cause. This sample holds approximately 53,000 clones; roughly nine tenths were observed only once. The ten largest clones capture 27% of the sample. Sequenced: peripheral blood. The receptors were gathered from a human donor in a cohort sampled during active COVID-19.

This clone was detected only a few times. J is TRBJ2-3 and V is TRBV4-1, with 11 bases matching TRBD2. The CDR3 extends over 15 amino acids. Germline V gene sequence: CDR1 MGHRA, CDR2 YSYEKL. V gave up 5 bases and J gave up 5 bases; unmatched junction bases: 6. DNA for the CDR3: TGCGCCAGCAGCATTAGCGGGGGGGCCGGAGATACGCAGTATTTT. Protein product: CASSISGGAGDTQYF.

The chain employs TRBV10-3 and TRBJ1-4; TRBD1 is a possible D gene (6 bases). Germline V gene sequence: CDR1 ENHRY, CDR2 SYGVKD. Trimming removed 6 bases at V and 4 bases at J, with 12 bases between. CDR3 length: 14 amino acids. The DNA of the CDR3 is TGTGCCATCAGGGCAAGGGGGAGTAATGAAAAACTGTTTTTT. Translated, it gives CAIRARGSNEKLFF.

This clone was picked up one time. The genes are TRBV12-3 or TRBV12-4 and TRBJ1-5; 7 bases agree with TRBD1. This CDR3 spans 13 amino acids. The junction had 4 bases not matched to a gene; V was cut back by 6 bases and J by 5 bases. For the CDR3, the DNA is TGTGCCAGCAGCAGGGACAGCCATCAGCCCCAGCATTTT. Translated, it gives CASSRDSHQPQHF.

V and J are TRBV2 and TRBJ2-2, with D possibly TRBD2 on 6 matching bases. Germline assignment: CDR1 SNHLY and CDR2 FYNNEI. V lost 6 bases and J lost 4, with 12 bases in between. The CDR3 consists of 14 residues. This CDR3 reads CASRGEVPTGELFF. As DNA, the CDR3 is TGTGCCAGCAGGGGGGAGGTCCCCACCGGGGAGCTGTTTTTT. The entire variable domain, with the rest obtained from reference TRBV2 and TRBJ2-2, is as follows: EPEVTQTPSHQVTQMGQEVILRCVPISNHLYFYWYRQILGQKVEFLVSFYNNEISEKSEIFDDQFSVERPDGSNFTLKIRSTKLEDSAMYFCASRGEVPTGELFFGEGSRLTVL.

The chain is built from TRBV5-1 and TRBJ2-3, with 8 bases aligning to TRBD2. The length of the CDR3 is 16 residues. V shed 1 base, J shed 0 bases, and the junction held 4 bases outside the gene matches. Germline V lookup: CDR1 SGHRS, CDR2 YFSETQ. CDR3 amino acids: CASSLRSGGSTDTQYF. For the CDR3, the DNA is TGCGCCAGCAGCTTGCGCAGCGGGGGTAGCACAGATACGCAGTATTTT.

V is TRBV6-5 and J is TRBJ1-5, with 7 bases fitting TRBD1. The germline gives CDR1 MNHEY, CDR2 SVGAGI. V shed 5 bases and J 6 bases; nucleotides not matched to a gene: 10. The CDR3 sequence is 15 residues long. CDR3 coding DNA: TGTGCCAGCAGTCCCTCGGGGACAGAGACTCAGCCCCAGCATTTT. Its translation: CASSPSGTETQPQHF.

The chain recombines TRBV3-1 (or the pseudogene TRBV3-2) with TRBJ1-2; D is uncertain. Germline V gene data show CDR1 as LGHDT and CDR2 as YNNKEL (reference sequence). V was pared by 1 base and J by 5 bases, with 2 bases between. The CDR3 has 11 amino acids. Written as DNA, the CDR3 is TGTGCCAGCAGCCAAGCTTATGGCTACACCTTC. Protein sequence: CASSQAYGYTF.

The genes are TRBV6-2 or TRBV6-3 and TRBJ2-4, with unresolved D. CDR1 and CDR2 from the germline V gene are MNHEY and SVGEGT. The CDR3 is 17 amino acids. Trimming took 5 bases from V and 1 from J, leaving 18 bases between them. The CDR3 DNA reads TGTGCCAGCAGTCCCCCTCTATCTGCCCCGGCCAAAAACATTCAGTACTTC. Its protein product is CASSPPLSAPAKNIQYF.

The chain is built from TRBV5-1 and TRBJ2-7; weak D call: TRBD1 (6 bases). CDR3 length equals 15 residues. CDR1 SGHRS and CDR2 YFSETQ come from the germline V gene. V gave up 3 bases and J gave up 0 bases, with 13 bases separating them. CDR3 residues: CASSSQGASSYEQYF. The CDR3 nucleotides are TGCGCCAGCAGCTCACAGGGCGCGAGCTCCTACGAGCAGTACTTC.

The rearrangement links TRBV9 to TRBJ2-3, with D perhaps matching TRBD1 (6 bases). The V gene lost 3 bases and the J gene lost 2 bases, with 13 bases spanning the gap. There are 15 residues in the CDR3. The V gene's germline CDR1 is SGDLS and CDR2 YYNGEE. The CDR3 bases are TGTGCCAGCAGCGGACACAGGGCCTCCACAGATACGCAGTATTTT. Translating gives CASSGHRASTDTQYF.

The J gene is TRBJ2-1, the V gene TRBV4-3; TRBD2 matches at 10 bases. The V gene's germline CDR1 is LGHNA and CDR2 YSLEER. Losses at the gene ends were 3 bases for V and 12 bases for J; bases not matched to a gene: 14. The CDR3 contains 16 residues. CDR3 bases: TGCGCCAGCAGCCAGTCAACTAGCGGGAACCCGGACCCGCAGTTCTTC. Residues: CASSQSTSGNPDPQFF.

The chain carries TRBV5-1 and TRBJ2-2; TRBD2 matches at 7 bases. Losses at the gene ends were 3 bases for V and 3 bases for J; bases not matched to a gene: 8. CDR1 is SGHRS, CDR2 YFSETQ, per germline. The CDR3 is 16 amino acids. Written as DNA, the CDR3 is TGCGCCAGCAGCTCCAGGACTAGGGTGGACACCGGGGAGCTGTTTTTT. This encodes CASSSRTRVDTGELFF.

The CDR3 DNA reads as TGTGCCAGCAGGATCCCGGGACAGGGCCTTGAAAAACTGTTTTTT. Protein product: CASRIPGQGLEKLFF. The rearrangement links TRBV6-6 to TRBJ1-4; TRBD1 agrees at 9 bases. The germline CDR1 and CDR2 sequences are MNHNY and SVGAGI (reference sequence). V lost 6 bases and J lost 7; bases outside the gene matches: 9. This CDR3 has 15 residues.

The chain couples TRBV7-8 to TRBJ1-3; possibly TRBD1 for D (5 bases). This CDR3 spans 15 amino acids. Trimming shortened V by 1 base and J by 6 bases, and 13 bases separated the two germline ends. Germline CDR1 and CDR2: SGHVS and FQNEAQ. CDR3: CASSLVSGRENTIYF. The CDR3 DNA follows: TGTGCCAGCAGCTTAGTATCAGGGCGTGAAAACACCATATATTTT.

This clone was seen a handful of times. The chain has TRBV29-1 and TRBJ1-1; no clear D gene. The CDR3 runs 11 residues. Trimming pared 1 base from V and 4 bases from J, leaving 4 bases between. Germline assignment: CDR1 SQVTM and CDR2 ANQGSEA. DNA of the CDR3: TGCAGCGTTGAAGCCGGCACTGAAGCTTTCTTT. Its translation is CSVEAGTEAFF.

This chain joins TRBV10-3 and TRBJ2-7; tentatively, D is TRBD1 (5 bases). Trimming left V 5 bases short and J 2 bases short, with 10 bases between. The germline V gene has CDR1 ENHRY and CDR2 SYGVKD. The CDR3 extends over 13 amino acids. CDR3 DNA sequence: TGTGCCATCAGTTCTCAGGGCCCCTACGAGCAGTACGTC. Protein product: CAISSQGPYEQYV.

V and J are TRBV28 and TRBJ2-4, with 7 nucleotides matching TRBD2. This CDR3 has 14 residues. V lost 7 bases to trimming and J lost 6 bases; unmatched junction nucleotides: 9. Germline-derived CDR1 and CDR2 are MDHEN and SYDVKM. CDR3 coding DNA: TGTGCCAGCAACTGGGGGGGAAGGAGAAACATTCAGTACTTC. It codes for CASNWGGRRNIQYF.

The rearrangement uses TRBV19 and TRBJ1-1; 8 bases are shared with TRBD1. The ends lost 4 bases at V and 5 bases at J; junction bases unmatched: 9. CDR1 and CDR2 (germline): LNHDA, SQIVND (reference sequence). CDR3 size: 15 residues. The CDR3 sequence: CASSKLMTGETEAFF. The DNA for the CDR3 is TGTGCCAGTAGTAAACTTATGACAGGGGAAACTGAAGCTTTCTTT.

J is TRBJ2-5 and V is TRBV11-2, with a weak D call TRBD1 (6 bases). The germline V and J ends were trimmed by 5 bases and 5 bases, with 18 bases remaining between them. The CDR3 totals 15 residues. Germline CDR1 and CDR2: SGHAT and FQNNGV. In DNA form, the CDR3 reads TGTGCCAGCAGCCCCTCGGGACAATCGGGGGAGACCCAGTACTTC. Protein sequence: CASSPSGQSGETQYF.

V usage is TRBV6-5 and J usage is TRBJ2-3; 8 bases line up with TRBD2. Germline CDR1 and CDR2: MNHEY and SVGAGI. V lost 7 bases and J lost 5; bases outside the gene matches: 8. There are 14 residues in the CDR3. The CDR3 sequence is CASKSGSGVDTQYF. CDR3 sequence (DNA): TGTGCCAGCAAAAGCGGGAGTGGGGTAGATACGCAGTATTTT.

This clone was seen more than once but under ten times. This CDR3 reads CASSEGGGTQETQYF. DNA of the CDR3: TGTGCCAGCAGCGAGGGAGGGGGGACCCAAGAGACCCAGTACTTC. V gene TRBV9 combines with J gene TRBJ2-5, with a possible D match to TRBD2 (7 bases). CDR1 and CDR2 from the germline V gene are SGDLS and YYNGEE. CDR3 length equals 15 residues. V was shortened by 3 bases and J by 1 base, with 13 bases between the two germline ends.